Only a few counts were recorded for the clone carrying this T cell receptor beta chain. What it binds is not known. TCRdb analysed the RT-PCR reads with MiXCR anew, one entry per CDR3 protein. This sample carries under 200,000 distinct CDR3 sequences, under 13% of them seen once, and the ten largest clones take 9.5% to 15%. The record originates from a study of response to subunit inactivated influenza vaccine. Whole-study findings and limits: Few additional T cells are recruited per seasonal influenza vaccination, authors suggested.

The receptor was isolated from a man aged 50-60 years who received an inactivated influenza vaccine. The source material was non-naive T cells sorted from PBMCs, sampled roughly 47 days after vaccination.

The CDR3 DNA reads TGCAGCGTTGAGGCGGGAGCAACAGATACGCAGTATTTT. Translating gives CSVEAGATDTQYF. The rearrangement joins TRBV29-1 to TRBJ2-3; 7 nucleotides align to TRBD2. Per germline, CDR1 SQVTM and CDR2 ANQGSEA. The CDR3 has 13 residues. After removal of 3 bases from V and 3 bases from J, the junction contained 3 bases not matched to a gene.